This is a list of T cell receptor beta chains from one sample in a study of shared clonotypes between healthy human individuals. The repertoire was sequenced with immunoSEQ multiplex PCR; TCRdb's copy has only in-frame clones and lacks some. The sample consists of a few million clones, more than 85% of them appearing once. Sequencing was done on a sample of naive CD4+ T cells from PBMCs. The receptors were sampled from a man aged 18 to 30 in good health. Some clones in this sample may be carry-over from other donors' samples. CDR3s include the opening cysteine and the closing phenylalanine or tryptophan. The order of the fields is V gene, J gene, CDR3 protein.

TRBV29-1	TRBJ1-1	CSVEGLFVTEAFF
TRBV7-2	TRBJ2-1	CASSLAQSSYNEQFF
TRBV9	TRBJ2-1	CASSVGLAGSGGNEQFF
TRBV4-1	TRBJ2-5	CASSQVIGLASAQTQYF
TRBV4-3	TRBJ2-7	CASSHRFRSGSYEQYF
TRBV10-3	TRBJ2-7	CAIRWDSNYEQYF
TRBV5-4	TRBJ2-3	CASSQMGGRASDTQYF
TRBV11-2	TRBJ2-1	CASSLVSGLADEQFF
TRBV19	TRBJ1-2	CASSILDPRRYGYTF
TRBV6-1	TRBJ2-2	CASSGPQGTGATGELFF
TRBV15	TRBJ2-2	CATSRGKNTGELFF
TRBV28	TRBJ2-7	CASSPTANMYEQYF
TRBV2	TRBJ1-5	CASRDTHQPQHF
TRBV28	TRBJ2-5	CASRPLSYRETQYF
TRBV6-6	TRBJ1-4	CATGGNEKLFF
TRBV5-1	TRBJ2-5	CASSFSSGREETQYF
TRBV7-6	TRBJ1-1	CASSLSGGGTEAFF
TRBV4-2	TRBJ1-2	CASSKRQDNYGYTF
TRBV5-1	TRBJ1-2	CASRLLITGTNYTF
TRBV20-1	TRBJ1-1	CSATGGRAFF
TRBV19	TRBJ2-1	CASSISRAGDGEQFF
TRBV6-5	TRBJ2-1	CASSYSFYSYNEQFF
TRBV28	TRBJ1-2	CASSRIHSNYGYTF
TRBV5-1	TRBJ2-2	CASSRSATRTSNTGELFF
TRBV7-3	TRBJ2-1	CASSLTLGRGRNEQFF
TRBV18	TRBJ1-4	CASSLGTGSHEKLFF
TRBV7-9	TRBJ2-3	CASTLIDTQYF
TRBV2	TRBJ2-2	CASSEMGPVGELFF
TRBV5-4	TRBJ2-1	CASSALAGVGNEQFF
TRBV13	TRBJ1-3	CASSSAQGSGNTIYF
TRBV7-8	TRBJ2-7	CASSPSGAEQYF
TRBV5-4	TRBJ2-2	CASSLGDRENGELFF
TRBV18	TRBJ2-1	CASSERTTGSYNEQFF
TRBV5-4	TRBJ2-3	CASSLGGRGTDTQYF
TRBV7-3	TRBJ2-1	CASSLGLNNEQFF
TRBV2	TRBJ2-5	CASRDGLAGATQYF
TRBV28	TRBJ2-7	CASSFLTSSSYEQYF